This T cell receptor (beta chain) originates from a study of CD8+CD57+ T cells in acquired aplastic anemia. Whole-study context: The DNA of sorted CD4+ and CD8+ cells averaged 3.2 ug.

Ten or more counts support this clonotype. Its specificity is unknown. Patients chosen for sequencing had shown CD8+CD57+ cell expansion by flow cytometry. There was no therapy given to any patient before the blood sampling took place. Study-wide findings and caveats: The study found no significant CD8+ Simpson's diversity difference between patients and controls. Overlapping CD8+ CDR3 repertoires of patients and controls contained approximately 29 shared sequences.

This CDR3 has 13 amino acids. Germline V lookup: CDR1 DFQATT, CDR2 SNEGSKA (reference sequence). V lost 3 bases and J lost 2, with 8 bases in between. Researchers used genomic DNA as the template to profile TCR beta VDJ and CDR3. TCRdb recomputed calls from the reads with MiXCR, one row per CDR3 protein. The table lists 200,000 to 250,000 distinct CDR3 sequences, almost 50% of them singletons. This TCR was sampled from a human donor with aplastic anemia. J is TRBJ1-3 and V is TRBV20-1; D remains unclear. The source material was sorted CD4+, CD8+, or CD8+CD57+ T cells (not recorded which) from PBMCs. DNA for the CDR3: TGCAGTGCTAGGCGGTCCCCTGGAAACACCATATATTTT. It yields the protein CSARRSPGNTIYF.